Below, 4 T cell receptor beta chains from the same sample are listed, as sequenced in a study of blood T cell repertoires in COVID-19. The assay was immunoSEQ multiplex PCR, and TCRdb's table has in-frame clones only and misses some. This table holds fewer than 45,000 clones, around 86% found once. Specimen: peripheral blood. Receptor source: an elderly man with active COVID-19.

The chain recombines TRBV30 with TRBJ2-1; D is undetermined. The V end lost 8 bases, the J end lost 1 base, and 12 bases lay between the germline ends. Germline CDR1 is GTSNPN and CDR2 is SVGIG (reference sequence). The CDR3 extends over 13 amino acids. The CDR3 DNA is TGTGCCAGTTCTAGACCGTCCTACAATGAGCAGTTCTTC. As protein: CASSRPSYNEQFF.

This chain links TRBV5-4 with TRBJ2-1; D is unresolved. Looked up from germline, CDR1 is SGHNT and CDR2 is YYREEE (reference sequence). There are 14 residues in the CDR3. Trimming cost V 6 bases and J 0 bases, with 10 bases left between them. In DNA, the CDR3 is TGTGCCAGCAACCTGGGCCTCTCCTACAATGAGCAGTTCTTC. Its translation is CASNLGLSYNEQFF. Together with reference TRBV5-4 and TRBJ2-1, the CDR3 gives the full variable domain: ETGVTQSPTHLIKTRGQQVTLRCSSQSGHNTVSWYQQALGQGPQFIFQYYREEENGRGNFPPRFSGLQFPNYSSELNVNALELDDSALYLCASNLGLSYNEQFFGPGTRLTVL.

The chain combines TRBV6-2 or TRBV6-3 with TRBJ2-1; TRBD2 agrees at 10 bases. The V and J ends lost 2 bases and 6 bases, in that order; junction bases with no gene match: 4. The CDR3 is made up of 15 amino acids. Germline V lookup: CDR1 MNHEY, CDR2 SVGEGT. CDR3 sequence: CASSYRVAGGNEQFF. In DNA, the CDR3 is TGTGCCAGCAGTTACCGGGTAGCGGGAGGCAATGAGCAGTTCTTC.

The J gene is TRBJ1-1, the V gene TRBV30; D unresolved. The CDR3 extends over 11 amino acids. Per germline, CDR1 GTSNPN and CDR2 SVGIG (reference sequence). Trimming took off 2 bases at V and 9 bases at J, with 10 bases between the two ends. DNA of the CDR3: TGTGCCTGGAGTCGGGAATTTAAAGCTTTCTTT. It is translated as CAWSREFKAFF.